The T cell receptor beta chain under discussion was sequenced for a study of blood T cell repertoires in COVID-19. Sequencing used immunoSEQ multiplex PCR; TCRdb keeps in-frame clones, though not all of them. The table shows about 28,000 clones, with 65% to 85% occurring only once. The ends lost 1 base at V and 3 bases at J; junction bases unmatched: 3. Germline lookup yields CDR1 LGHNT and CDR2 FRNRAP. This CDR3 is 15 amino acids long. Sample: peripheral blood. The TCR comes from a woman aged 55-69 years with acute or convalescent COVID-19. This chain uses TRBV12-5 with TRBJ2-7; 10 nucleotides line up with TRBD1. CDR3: CASGLAGTGVYEQYF. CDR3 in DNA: TGTGCTAGTGGTTTGGCCGGGACAGGGGTCTACGAGCAGTACTTC. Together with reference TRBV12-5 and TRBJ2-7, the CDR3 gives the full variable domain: DARVTQTPRHKVTEMGQEVTMRCQPILGHNTVFWYRQTMMQGLELLAYFRNRAPLDDSGMPKDRFSAEMPDATLATLKIQPSEPRDSAVYFCASGLAGTGVYEQYFGPGTRLTVT.